This entry lists 18 T cell receptor beta chains sequenced from one sample in a study of shared clonotypes between healthy human individuals. Libraries were prepared by immunoSEQ multiplex PCR; TCRdb keeps only in-frame clonotypes and omits some of them. This sample has 2 million to 2.5 million clones, with less than 95% found just once. Naive CD8 cells were CD45RO-negative, positively selected for CCR7, excluding terminally differentiated effector memory CD45RA+ cells. Sequenced material: naive CD8+ T cells sorted from blood. These receptor sequences come from a man between 18 and 35 years old in good health.

This clone was found once. The chain links TRBV6-5 to TRBJ2-7, with 9 nucleotides matching TRBD1. The CDR3 is 15 residues long. Germline V gene sequence: CDR1 MNHEY, CDR2 SVGAGI. V gave up 6 bases and J gave up 6 bases; unmatched junction bases: 12. CDR3 loop: CASRDTPGQGSEQYF. The CDR3 region has the DNA TGTGCCAGCAGAGACACACCGGGACAGGGAAGCGAGCAGTACTTC.

The chain combines TRBV9 with TRBJ2-5, with 8 bases fitting TRBD1. The V and J ends lost 0 bases and 4 bases, in that order; junction bases with no gene match: 8. CDR1 and CDR2 (germline): SGDLS, YYNGEE. This CDR3 contains 16 residues. The CDR3: CASSVEQGALLETQYF. The CDR3 DNA is TGTGCCAGCAGCGTAGAGCAGGGGGCGCTTCTAGAGACCCAGTACTTC.

CDR3 sequence: CASSQVGTRIRELFF. The DNA for the CDR3 is TGCGCCAGCAGCCAAGTGGGGACCCGCATCCGGGAGCTGTTTTTT. V usage is TRBV4-1 and J usage is TRBJ2-2, with D tentatively TRBD1 or TRBD2 (5 bases each). Looked up from germline, CDR1 is MGHRA and CDR2 is YSYEKL. Trimming left V 1 base short and J 9 bases short, with 15 bases between. The CDR3 sequence is 15 residues long.

DNA for the CDR3: TGTGCCAGCAGTGACTCGGGATCACCCCTCCACTTT. Its protein is CASSDSGSPLHF. This chain connects TRBV6-4 to TRBJ1-6; no definite D call. In germline, CDR1 is MRHNA, CDR2 SNTAGT. The CDR3 length is 12 residues. The germline V and J ends were trimmed by 0 bases and 10 bases, with 4 bases remaining between them.

The chain is built from TRBV9 and TRBJ1-2, with a tentative D call TRBD1 (5 bases). This CDR3 is 15 amino acids long. Germline V gives CDR1 SGDLS, CDR2 YYNGEE. V lost 2 bases and J lost 2, with 13 bases in between. CDR3 in DNA: TGTGCCAGCAGCGTGGAGGATAAGGGGAACTATGGCTACACCTTC. It encodes CASSVEDKGNYGYTF.

The V call is TRBV4-1, the J call TRBJ1-4, with TRBD1 matching 7 bases. The CDR3 loop spans 16 amino acids. V was pared by 3 bases and J by 3 bases, with 7 bases of the junction left unmatched. Germline loops: CDR1 MGHRA, CDR2 YSYEKL. The CDR3: CASSQDAGQSNEKLFF. CDR3 DNA sequence: TGCGCCAGCAGCCAGGATGCGGGACAGTCTAATGAAAAACTGTTTTTT.

DNA for the CDR3: TGTGCCAGCAGTTACCTCCCCCTGACAGGGGTTAGCAATCAGCCCCAGCATTTT. Translating it yields CASSYLPLTGVSNQPQHF. V usage is TRBV27 and J usage is TRBJ1-5; 8 nucleotides match TRBD1. Germline V gene data show CDR1 as MNHEY and CDR2 as SMNVEV (reference sequence). V lost 4 bases, J lost 0 bases, and 11 bases stayed unmatched. The CDR3 loop spans 18 amino acids.

This chain joins TRBV13 and TRBJ2-3; D unclear. The germline gives CDR1 PRHDT, CDR2 FYEKMQ (reference sequence). The V and J ends lost 5 bases and 4 bases respectively, with 7 bases between them. The CDR3 loop spans 12 amino acids. CDR3 DNA: TGTGCCAGCAGCCGTGGACCAGATACGCAGTATTTT. Translating gives CASSRGPDTQYF.

The genes are TRBV19 and TRBJ1-2; D unresolved. The V gene's germline CDR1 is LNHDA and CDR2 SQIVND (reference sequence). V lost 5 bases and J 8 bases, leaving 18 bases between the germline ends. The CDR3 contains 14 residues. The CDR3 loop reads CASSLFSRSEGYTF. In DNA form, the CDR3 reads TGTGCCAGTAGTCTTTTCTCCAGATCAGAGGGCTACACCTTC.

This chain uses TRBV7-2 with TRBJ1-1; the D is unclear. Germline V CDR1 and CDR2: SGHTA, FQGNSA. This CDR3 region has 13 residues. Written as DNA, the CDR3 is TGTGCAGCAGCTCCGAACCGGGACACTGAAGCTTTCTTT. This translates into CAAAPNRDTEAFF. The complete variable domain, with remaining parts taken from reference TRBV7-2 and TRBJ1-1, reads GAGVSQSPSNKVTEKGKDVELRCDPISGHTALYWYRQSLGQGLEFLIYFQGNSAPDKSGLPSDRFSAERTGGSVSTLTIQRTQQEDSAVYLCAAAPNRDTEAFFGQGTRLTVV.

The chain has TRBV28 and TRBJ1-2; 10 nucleotides line up with TRBD1. The CDR3 is 14 amino acids. The V and J ends lost 5 bases and 7 bases, in that order; junction bases with no gene match: 7. The germline V gene has CDR1 MDHEN and CDR2 SYDVKM. CDR3 in amino acids: CASSPGQGNRGYTF. Written as DNA, the CDR3 is TGTGCCAGCAGTCCGGGACAGGGGAATCGTGGCTACACCTTC.

This chain uses TRBV7-9 with TRBJ2-1; D perhaps matches TRBD1 (6 bases). CDR1 is SEHNR, CDR2 FQNEAQ, per germline (reference sequence). The CDR3 contains 15 residues. V lost 5 bases to trimming and J lost 4 bases, with 15 bases between them. CDR3 in amino acids: CASSPRTDIYNEQFF. CDR3 in DNA: TGTGCCAGCAGCCCGAGGACAGATATTTACAATGAGCAGTTCTTC. The full variable domain, rest sourced from reference TRBV7-9 and TRBJ2-1, is DTGVSQNPRHKITKRGQNVTFRCDPISEHNRLYWYRQTLGQGPEFLTYFQNEAQLEKSRLLSDRFSAERPKGSFSTLEIQRTEQGDSAMYLCASSPRTDIYNEQFFGPGTRLTVL.

This clone has only one observation. The chain carries TRBV10-3 and TRBJ2-7; D is tentatively TRBD1 or TRBD2 (6 bases each). V was clipped by 1 base and J by 5 bases, with 15 bases between them. The germline V gene has CDR1 ENHRY and CDR2 SYGVKD. There are 15 residues in the CDR3. CDR3 amino acids: CAISEYGAGGNEQYF. The CDR3 coding sequence is TGTGCCATCAGTGAGTACGGGGCCGGGGGCAACGAGCAGTACTTC.

The chain couples TRBV5-6 to TRBJ2-7; 11 positions match TRBD1. The CDR3 length is 16 residues. After removal of 4 bases from V and 3 bases from J, the junction contained 9 bases not matched to a gene. Germline CDR1 is SGHDT and CDR2 is YYEEEE. The CDR3 loop reads CASSLRTGGPLYEQYF. Written as DNA, the CDR3 is TGTGCCAGCAGCCTCAGGACAGGGGGCCCTCTCTACGAGCAGTACTTC.

This clone was picked up one time. This rearrangement joins TRBV10-1 to TRBJ2-3; D uncertain. The CDR3 contains 14 residues. Germline V lookup: CDR1 WNHNN, CDR2 SYGVQD (reference sequence). Trimming removed 3 bases at V and 6 bases at J, with 13 bases between. CDR3: CASSDETELDTQYF. The CDR3 DNA sequence: TGCGCCAGCAGTGATGAGACGGAGCTGGATACGCAGTATTTT.

V usage is TRBV12-1 and J usage is TRBJ2-3; TRBD1, as called in the table, went unchecked against the DNA. TRBV12-1 is an annotated pseudogene. The CDR3 sequence is 17 residues long. Here the CDR3 reads CASNFNPRARGTDTQYF. The DNA for the CDR3 is TGTGCCAGCAACTTCAACCCGAGGGCCAGGGGAACAGATACGCAGTATTTT.

The gene calls are TRBV10-3 and TRBJ2-7, with D possibly TRBD1 on 6 matching bases. CDR1 and CDR2 (germline): ENHRY, SYGVKD. The V end lost 2 bases, the J end lost 11 bases, and 13 bases lay between the germline ends. This CDR3 contains 12 residues. In DNA, the CDR3 is TGTGCCATCAGTGAGGATACGGACAGAGAGTACTTC. Its protein is CAISEDTDREYF.

This chain joins TRBV28 and TRBJ2-5, with 9 bases matching TRBD2. From germline, CDR1 is MDHEN and CDR2 SYDVKM. V lost 4 bases, J lost 5 bases, and 11 bases stayed unmatched. This CDR3 is 16 amino acids long. CDR3 bases: TGTGCCAGCAGTTCCCCAGGGCGGGGGGGCCTCGAGACCCAGTACTTC. Translation gives CASSSPGRGGLETQYF. Full variable domain (rest looked up from reference TRBV28 and TRBJ2-5): DVKVTQSSRYLVKRTGEKVFLECVQDMDHENMFWYRQDPGLGLRLIYFSYDVKMKEKGDIPEGYSVSREKKERFSLILESASTNQTSMYLCASSSPGRGGLETQYFGPGTRLLVL.